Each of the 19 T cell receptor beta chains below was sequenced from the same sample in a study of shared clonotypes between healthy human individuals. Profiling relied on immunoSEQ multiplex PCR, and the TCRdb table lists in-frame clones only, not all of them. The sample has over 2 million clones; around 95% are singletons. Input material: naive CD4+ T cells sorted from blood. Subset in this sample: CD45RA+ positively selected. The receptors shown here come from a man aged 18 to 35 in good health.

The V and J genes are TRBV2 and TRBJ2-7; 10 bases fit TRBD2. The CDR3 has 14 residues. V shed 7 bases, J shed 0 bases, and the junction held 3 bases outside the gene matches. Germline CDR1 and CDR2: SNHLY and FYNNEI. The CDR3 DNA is TGTGCCAGCAAGCGGACTAGCGGCTCCTACGAGCAGTACTTC. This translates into CASKRTSGSYEQYF.

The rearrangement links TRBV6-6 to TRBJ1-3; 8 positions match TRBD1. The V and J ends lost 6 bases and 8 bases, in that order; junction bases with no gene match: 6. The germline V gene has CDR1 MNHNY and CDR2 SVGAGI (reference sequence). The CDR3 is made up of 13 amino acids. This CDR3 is CASRTDRGHTIYF. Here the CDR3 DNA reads TGTGCCAGCAGAACCGACAGGGGCCACACCATATATTTT.

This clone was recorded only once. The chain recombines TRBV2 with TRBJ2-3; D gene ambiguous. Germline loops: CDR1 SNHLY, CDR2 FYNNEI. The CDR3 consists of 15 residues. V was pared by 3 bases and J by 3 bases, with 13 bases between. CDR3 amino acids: CASSDRSLRTDTQYF. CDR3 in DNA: TGTGCCAGCAGTGACAGGTCCTTAAGAACAGATACGCAGTATTTT.

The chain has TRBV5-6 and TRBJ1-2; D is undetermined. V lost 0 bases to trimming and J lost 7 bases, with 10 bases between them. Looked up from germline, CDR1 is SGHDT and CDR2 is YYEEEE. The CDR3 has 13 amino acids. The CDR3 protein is CASSLGSNFGYTF. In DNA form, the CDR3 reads TGTGCCAGCAGCTTGGGGTCCAATTTTGGCTACACCTTC.

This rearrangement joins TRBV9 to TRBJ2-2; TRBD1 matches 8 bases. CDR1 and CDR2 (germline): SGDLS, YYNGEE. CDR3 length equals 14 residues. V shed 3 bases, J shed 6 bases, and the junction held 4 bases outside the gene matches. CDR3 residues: CASSGSTGAGELFF. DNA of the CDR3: TGTGCCAGCAGCGGATCGACAGGGGCCGGGGAGCTGTTTTTT.

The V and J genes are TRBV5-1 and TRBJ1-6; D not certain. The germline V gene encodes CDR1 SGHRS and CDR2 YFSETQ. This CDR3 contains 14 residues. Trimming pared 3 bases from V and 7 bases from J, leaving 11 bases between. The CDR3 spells CASSSALGNSPLHF. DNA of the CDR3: TGCGCCAGCAGCTCAGCCCTAGGAAATTCACCCCTCCACTTT. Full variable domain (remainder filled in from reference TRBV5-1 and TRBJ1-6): KAGVTQTPRYLIKTRGQQVTLSCSPISGHRSVSWYQQTPGQGLQFLFEYFSETQRNKGNFPGRFSGRQFSNSRSEMNVSTLELGDSALYLCASSSALGNSPLHFGNGTRLTVT.

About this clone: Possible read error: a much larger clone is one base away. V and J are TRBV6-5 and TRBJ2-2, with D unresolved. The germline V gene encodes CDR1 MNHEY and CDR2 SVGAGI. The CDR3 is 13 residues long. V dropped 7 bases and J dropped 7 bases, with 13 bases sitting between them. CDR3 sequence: CASTHGLGGELFF. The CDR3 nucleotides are TGTGCCAGCACTCACGGGCTGGGCGGGGAGCTGTTTTTT.

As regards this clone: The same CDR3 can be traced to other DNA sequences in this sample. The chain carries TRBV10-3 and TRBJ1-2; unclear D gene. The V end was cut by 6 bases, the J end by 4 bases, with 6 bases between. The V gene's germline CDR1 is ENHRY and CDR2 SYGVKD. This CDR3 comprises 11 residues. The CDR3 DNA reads TGTGCCATCAGCCCGGGCTATGGCTACACCTTC. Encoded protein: CAISPGYGYTF.

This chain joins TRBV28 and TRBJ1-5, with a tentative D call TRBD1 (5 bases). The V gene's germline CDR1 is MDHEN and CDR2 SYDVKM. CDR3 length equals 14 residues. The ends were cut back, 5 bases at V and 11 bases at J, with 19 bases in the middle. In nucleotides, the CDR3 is TGTGCCAGCAGTCTACACGACAGTCTTTTGGCCCAGCATTTT. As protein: CASSLHDSLLAQHF.

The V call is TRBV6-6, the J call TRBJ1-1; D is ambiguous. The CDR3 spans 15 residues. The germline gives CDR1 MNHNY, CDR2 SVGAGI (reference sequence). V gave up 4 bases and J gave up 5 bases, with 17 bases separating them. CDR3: CASSSLGFGETEAFF. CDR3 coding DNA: TGTGCCAGCAGTTCGCTAGGGTTTGGTGAGACTGAAGCTTTCTTT.

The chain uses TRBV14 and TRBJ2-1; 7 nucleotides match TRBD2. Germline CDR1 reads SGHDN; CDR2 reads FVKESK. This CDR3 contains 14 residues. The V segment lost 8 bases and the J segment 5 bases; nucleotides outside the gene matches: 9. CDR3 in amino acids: CASRGLDRNNEQFF. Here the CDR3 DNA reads TGTGCCAGCCGAGGACTAGACCGCAACAATGAGCAGTTCTTC.

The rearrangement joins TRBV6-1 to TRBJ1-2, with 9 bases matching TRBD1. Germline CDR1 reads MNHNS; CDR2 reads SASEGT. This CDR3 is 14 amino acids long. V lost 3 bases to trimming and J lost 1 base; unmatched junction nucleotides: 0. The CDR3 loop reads CASSETGGNYGYTF. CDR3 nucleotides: TGTGCCAGCAGTGAGACAGGGGGTAACTATGGCTACACCTTC.

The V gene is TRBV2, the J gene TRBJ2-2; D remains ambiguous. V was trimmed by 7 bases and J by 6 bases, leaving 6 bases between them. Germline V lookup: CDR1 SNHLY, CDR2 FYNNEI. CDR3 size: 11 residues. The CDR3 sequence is CASKQSGELFF. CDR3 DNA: TGTGCCAGCAAACAGTCCGGGGAGCTGTTTTTT.

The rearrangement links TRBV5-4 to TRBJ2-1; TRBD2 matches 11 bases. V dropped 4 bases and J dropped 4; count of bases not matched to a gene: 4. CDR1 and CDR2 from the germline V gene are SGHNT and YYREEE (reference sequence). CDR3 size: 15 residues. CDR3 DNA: TGTGCCAGCAGCGGGGGACTAGCGGTTTACAATGAGCAGTTCTTC. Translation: CASSGGLAVYNEQFF.

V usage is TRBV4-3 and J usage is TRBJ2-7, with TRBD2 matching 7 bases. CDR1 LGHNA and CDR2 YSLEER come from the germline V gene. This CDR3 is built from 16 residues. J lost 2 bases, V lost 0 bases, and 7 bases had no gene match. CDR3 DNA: TGCGCCAGCAGCCAAGATCAGCCTAGCGGACCCTACGAGCAGTACTTC. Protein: CASSQDQPSGPYEQYF.

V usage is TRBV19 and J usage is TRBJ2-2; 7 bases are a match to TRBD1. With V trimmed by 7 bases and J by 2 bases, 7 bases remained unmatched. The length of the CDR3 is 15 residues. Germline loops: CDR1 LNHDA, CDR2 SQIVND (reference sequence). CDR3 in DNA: TGTGCCAGTACCTCCACAGGGGTAAACACCGGGGAGCTGTTTTTT. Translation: CASTSTGVNTGELFF.

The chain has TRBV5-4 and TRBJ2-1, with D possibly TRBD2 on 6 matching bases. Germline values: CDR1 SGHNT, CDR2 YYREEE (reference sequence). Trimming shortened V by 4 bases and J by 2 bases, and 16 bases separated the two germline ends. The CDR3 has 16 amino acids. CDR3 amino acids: CASSDLAHATYNEQFF. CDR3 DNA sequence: TGTGCCAGCAGCGATCTAGCGCATGCTACCTACAATGAGCAGTTCTTC.

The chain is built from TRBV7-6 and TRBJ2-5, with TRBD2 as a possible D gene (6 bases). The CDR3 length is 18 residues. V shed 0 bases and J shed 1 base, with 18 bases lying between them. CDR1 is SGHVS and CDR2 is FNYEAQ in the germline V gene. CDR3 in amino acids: CASSLARPRDGGQETQYF. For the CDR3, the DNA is TGTGCCAGCAGCTTAGCCCGGCCAAGGGACGGGGGCCAAGAGACCCAGTACTTC.

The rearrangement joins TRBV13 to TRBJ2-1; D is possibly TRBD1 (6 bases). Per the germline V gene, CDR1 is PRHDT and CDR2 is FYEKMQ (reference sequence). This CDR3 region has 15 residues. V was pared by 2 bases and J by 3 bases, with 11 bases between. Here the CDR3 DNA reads TGTGCCAGCAGCTTACGCAGGGGAAACTACAATGAGCAGTTCTTC. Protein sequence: CASSLRRGNYNEQFF.